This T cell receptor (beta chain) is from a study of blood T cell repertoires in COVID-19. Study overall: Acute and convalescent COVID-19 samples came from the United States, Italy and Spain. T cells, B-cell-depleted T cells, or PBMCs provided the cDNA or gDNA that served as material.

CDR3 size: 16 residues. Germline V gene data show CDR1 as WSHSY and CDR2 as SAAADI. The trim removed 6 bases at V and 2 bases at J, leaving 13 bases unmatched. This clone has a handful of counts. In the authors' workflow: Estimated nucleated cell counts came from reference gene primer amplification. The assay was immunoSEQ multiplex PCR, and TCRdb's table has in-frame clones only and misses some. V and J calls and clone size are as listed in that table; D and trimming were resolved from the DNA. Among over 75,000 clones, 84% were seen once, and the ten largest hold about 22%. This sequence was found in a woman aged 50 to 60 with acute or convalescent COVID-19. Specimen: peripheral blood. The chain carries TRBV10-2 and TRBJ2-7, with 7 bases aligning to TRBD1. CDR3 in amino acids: CASSTGSGQAPYEQYF. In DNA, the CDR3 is TGCGCCAGCAGCACCGGATCAGGACAGGCTCCCTACGAGCAGTACTTC.